The TCR beta chain described here comes from a study of CD8 T cells in Susac syndrome. RNA in amounts of roughly 0.5 to 1 ug was reverse transcribed with random hexamers. Via MiXCR, TCRdb re-called the immunoSEQ multiplex PCR reads, giving one row per CDR3 protein. Of 150,000 to 190,000 distinct CDR3 sequences listed, around 95% are singletons. Negative isolation was used for CD8+ and CD4+ T cells, and FACS enrichment was applied to TEMRA cells. The source of this sequence is a human donor with multiple sclerosis. Sequenced input: CD8+ T cells from PBMCs.

CDR3 DNA sequence: TGTGCCAGCAGCCACGGGACAGGCTCATACAATGAGCAGTTCTTC. Its translation: CASSHGTGSYNEQFF. This chain links TRBV7-6 with TRBJ2-1, with 8 bases aligning to TRBD1. Germline loops: CDR1 SGHVS, CDR2 FNYEAQ. CDR3 length equals 15 residues. V shed 5 bases, J shed 4 bases, and the junction held 7 bases outside the gene matches.